Presented here are 30 T cell receptor beta chains from one specimen sequenced in a study of blood T cell repertoires in COVID-19. The assay was immunoSEQ multiplex PCR, and TCRdb's table has in-frame clones only and misses some. The sample records 100,000 to 150,000 clones, 70% to 90% being singletons. Sequencing was done on a sample of peripheral blood. The receptors originated from a woman between 45 and 65 years old with acute or convalescent COVID-19.

This chain uses TRBV19 with TRBJ2-5; 7 bases match TRBD2. CDR3 size: 14 residues. J was trimmed by 5 bases and V by 5 bases; bases with no gene match: 8. Germline V gene lookup returns CDR1 LNHDA and CDR2 SQIVND (reference sequence). The CDR3 DNA reads as TGTGCCAGTAGTCGCCGGGACTATCGTGAGACCCAGTACTTC. Protein: CASSRRDYRETQYF.

This clone was counted once. The gene calls are TRBV30 and TRBJ1-6; 7 bases fit TRBD1. Germline V gives CDR1 GTSNPN, CDR2 SVGIG (reference sequence). The CDR3 consists of 13 residues. The V gene end was trimmed by 4 bases and the J gene end by 5 bases; junction bases not matched to a gene: 2. The CDR3 nucleotides are TGTGCCTGGAAGGGACAGAATAATTCACCCCTCCACTTT. Translated: CAWKGQNNSPLHF. Filled out from reference TRBV30 and TRBJ1-6, the complete variable domain reads SQTIHQWPATLVQPVGSPLSLECTVEGTSNPNLYWYRQAAGRGLQLLFYSVGIGQISSEVPQNLSASRPQDRQFILSSKKLLLSDSGFYLCAWKGQNNSPLHFGNGTRLTVT.

This rearrangement joins TRBV7-9 to TRBJ1-4; TRBD1 might be the D (5 bases). This CDR3 spans 15 amino acids. The V gene's germline CDR1 is SEHNR and CDR2 FQNEAQ (reference sequence). Trimming shortened V by 5 bases and J by 4 bases, and 14 bases separated the two germline ends. CDR3 region: CASSGGGGSNEKLFF. The CDR3 DNA sequence: TGTGCCAGCAGCGGGGGAGGTGGTAGTAATGAAAAACTGTTTTTT.

J is TRBJ2-2 and V is TRBV18; unclear D gene. The CDR3 covers 15 residues. V gave up 2 bases and J gave up 4 bases, with 11 bases separating them. Germline loops: CDR1 KGHSH, CDR2 LQKENI. The CDR3 is CASSPDLQSTGELFF. In DNA form, the CDR3 reads TGTGCCAGCTCACCAGATCTGCAGTCCACCGGGGAGCTGTTTTTT.

This rearrangement joins TRBV20-1 to TRBJ2-7; TRBD1 matches 8 bases. V was clipped by 3 bases and J by 2 bases; unmatched bases: 6. The CDR3 length is 14 residues. The germline V gene encodes CDR1 DFQATT and CDR2 SNEGSKA (reference sequence). The CDR3 DNA follows: TGCAGTGCTAGTATCAGGGGGCAGCCCTACGAGCAGTACTTC. It is translated as CSASIRGQPYEQYF.

This chain connects TRBV5-8 to TRBJ1-2, with TRBD1 identical over 8 bases. This CDR3 contains 13 residues. V was clipped by 8 bases and J by 7 bases; unmatched bases: 10. Germline-derived CDR1 and CDR2 are SGHTS and YDEGEE. CDR3 DNA: TGTGCCAGTATACAGGGGGTAAGATCTGGCTACACCTTC. This sequence encodes CASIQGVRSGYTF.

A few counts support this clone. The chain combines TRBV4-2 with TRBJ1-4; D unresolved. This CDR3 has 16 amino acids. Germline V gives CDR1 LGHNA, CDR2 YNFKEQ. The ends were cut back, 0 bases at V and 8 bases at J, with 16 bases in the middle. The CDR3 sequence: CASSQDSTLGREKLFF. DNA for the CDR3: TGTGCCAGCAGCCAAGATAGCACACTCGGCCGGGAAAAACTGTTTTTT.

This chain joins TRBV2 and TRBJ2-3; 8 nucleotides match TRBD1. The CDR3 is 14 amino acids. The V and J ends lost 8 bases and 6 bases, in that order; junction bases with no gene match: 10. Per the germline V gene, CDR1 is SNHLY and CDR2 is FYNNEI. The CDR3 is CASGPTGVGDTQYF. The CDR3 coding sequence is TGTGCCAGCGGTCCGACAGGGGTTGGGGATACGCAGTATTTT.

Here the CDR3 reads CASSLGPGLVFEQFF. CDR3 DNA sequence: TGTGCCAGCAGCTTGGGGCCGGGACTAGTATTTGAGCAGTTCTTC. This chain connects TRBV5-5 to TRBJ2-1; 8 bases align to TRBD2. This CDR3 is built from 15 residues. The ends lost 0 bases at V and 9 bases at J; junction bases unmatched: 8. Germline V gives CDR1 SGHKS, CDR2 YYEKEE (reference sequence).

The rearrangement joins TRBV2 to TRBJ1-4, with D hard to call. The CDR3 length is 14 residues. V lost 6 bases and J 3 bases, leaving 11 bases between the germline ends. Germline V gene sequence: CDR1 SNHLY, CDR2 FYNNEI. CDR3 coding DNA: TGTGCCAGCAGAAGAGGCAGTCCTAATGAAAAACTGTTTTTT. As protein: CASRRGSPNEKLFF.

A few counts support this clone. The gene calls are TRBV5-5 and TRBJ2-5; 11 nucleotides align to TRBD2. Germline CDR1 and CDR2: SGHKS and YYEKEE (reference sequence). V shed 7 bases and J 5 bases; nucleotides not matched to a gene: 16. The length of the CDR3 is 17 residues. CDR3 sequence reads: CASEDRALAGGLETQYF. DNA for the CDR3: TGTGCCAGCGAGGACAGGGCGCTAGCGGGAGGTTTGGAGACCCAGTACTTC.

Regarding this clone: The sample has other DNA sequences that encode this CDR3 too. V is TRBV7-2 and J is TRBJ1-2, with 9 bases lining up with TRBD1. The CDR3 loop spans 14 amino acids. The germline CDR1 and CDR2 sequences are SGHTA and FQGNSA. Trimming took 5 bases from V and 5 from J; bases not matched to a gene: 6. The CDR3 bases are TGTGCCAGCAGCCCAGGGACAGGGAGTTATGGCTACACCTTC. Amino acids: CASSPGTGSYGYTF.

The chain joins TRBV19 to TRBJ1-5; D is perhaps TRBD1 (5 bases). V dropped 5 bases and J dropped 4 bases, with 15 bases sitting between them. Germline assignment: CDR1 LNHDA and CDR2 SQIVND (reference sequence). CDR3 size: 15 residues. CDR3 sequence: CASSPKDKVNQPQHF. CDR3 bases: TGTGCCAGTAGTCCGAAGGACAAGGTGAATCAGCCCCAGCATTTT.

V gene TRBV7-6 combines with J gene TRBJ1-3; possible D gene TRBD1, 5 bases. The CDR3 has 15 residues. The V and J ends lost 5 bases and 0 bases respectively, with 11 bases between them. The germline gives CDR1 SGHVS, CDR2 FNYEAQ. The CDR3 DNA sequence: TGTGCCAGCAGCCCGGGGGGAAGCTCTGGAAACACCATATATTTT. Translated: CASSPGGSSGNTIYF.

The chain has TRBV28 and TRBJ1-4; 9 nucleotides line up with TRBD1. The V segment lost 2 bases and the J segment 6 bases; nucleotides outside the gene matches: 4. CDR3 length equals 15 residues. Looked up from germline, CDR1 is MDHEN and CDR2 is SYDVKM. For the CDR3, the DNA is TGTGCCAGCAGTTTACCGGGACAGGGCTATGAAAAACTGTTTTTT. It yields the protein CASSLPGQGYEKLFF.

The J gene is TRBJ1-2, the V gene TRBV3-1 (or the pseudogene TRBV3-2); no clear D gene. The length of the CDR3 is 12 residues. V was trimmed by 1 base and J by 4 bases, leaving 4 bases between them. Per germline, CDR1 LGHDT and CDR2 YNNKEL (reference sequence). In DNA form, the CDR3 reads TGTGCCAGCAGCCAAGGAGTCTATGGCTACACCTTC. Residues: CASSQGVYGYTF.

The chain carries TRBV3-1 (or the pseudogene TRBV3-2) and TRBJ1-2, with TRBD1 as a possible D gene (5 bases). V was trimmed by 7 bases and J by 3 bases, leaving 18 bases between them. The germline V gene encodes CDR1 LGHDT and CDR2 YNNKEL (reference sequence). This CDR3 region has 15 residues. The CDR3 coding sequence is TGTGCCAGCAATCCATCGGTGGGGGGAGACTATGGCTACACCTTC. Protein sequence: CASNPSVGGDYGYTF.

The chain recombines TRBV2 with TRBJ1-3, with D possibly being TRBD1 (6 bases). The germline CDR1 and CDR2 sequences are SNHLY and FYNNEI. The CDR3 loop spans 14 amino acids. Trimming removed 4 bases at V and 3 bases at J, with 10 bases between. Here the CDR3 reads CASSGDTIGNTIYF. CDR3 nucleotides: TGTGCCAGCAGTGGGGACACTATTGGAAACACCATATATTTT. Combining the CDR3 with reference TRBV2 and TRBJ1-3 gives the whole variable domain EPEVTQTPSHQVTQMGQEVILRCVPISNHLYFYWYRQILGQKVEFLVSFYNNEISEKSEIFDDQFSVERPDGSNFTLKIRSTKLEDSAMYFCASSGDTIGNTIYFGEGSWLTVV.

This rearrangement joins TRBV19 to TRBJ2-2; 8 nucleotides agree with TRBD2. This CDR3 region has 14 residues. The germline gives CDR1 LNHDA, CDR2 SQIVND (reference sequence). The trim removed 4 bases at V and 3 bases at J, leaving 1 base unmatched. This chain's CDR3 is CASSKREYTGELFF. CDR3 nucleotides: TGTGCCAGTAGTAAGCGGGAGTACACCGGGGAGCTGTTTTTT. Full variable domain (remainder filled in from reference TRBV19 and TRBJ2-2): DGGITQSPKYLFRKEGQNVTLSCEQNLNHDAMYWYRQDPGQGLRLIYYSQIVNDFQKGDIAEGYSVSREKKESFPLTVTSAQKNPTAFYLCASSKREYTGELFFGEGSRLTVL.

This chain uses TRBV6-5 with TRBJ2-1, with a possible D match to TRBD1 (5 bases). This CDR3 is 11 amino acids long. Trimming pared 6 bases from V and 8 bases from J, leaving 8 bases between. Per germline, CDR1 MNHEY and CDR2 SVGAGI. CDR3 bases: TGTGCCAGCAGACTCAGGGATGAGCAGTTCTTC. It yields the protein CASRLRDEQFF.

V and J are TRBV6-5 and TRBJ1-2; no reliable D call. The CDR3 is 14 amino acids. Looked up from germline, CDR1 is MNHEY and CDR2 is SVGAGI. Trimming stripped 2 bases from V and 8 bases from J, with 15 bases between. CDR3 bases: TGTGCCAGCAGTTACCTATCAGCCGCGGAGGGCTACACCTTC. This codes for CASSYLSAAEGYTF.

CDR3 sequence (DNA): TGTGCCAGCAGCATGTCTACAGGATACTACGAGCAGTACTTC. Amino acid sequence: CASSMSTGYYEQYF. The chain joins TRBV5-4 to TRBJ2-7; a possible D gene is TRBD1 (5 bases). This CDR3 is built from 14 residues. V lost 4 bases to trimming and J lost 3 bases, with 14 bases between them. Germline V CDR1 and CDR2: SGHNT, YYREEE (reference sequence). The whole variable domain, remainder taken from reference TRBV5-4 and TRBJ2-7, is ETGVTQSPTHLIKTRGQQVTLRCSSQSGHNTVSWYQQALGQGPQFIFQYYREEENGRGNFPPRFSGLQFPNYSSELNVNALELDDSALYLCASSMSTGYYEQYFGPGTRLTVT.

The J gene is TRBJ2-6, the V gene TRBV15; perhaps TRBD1 as D (6 bases). The CDR3 totals 18 residues. V was cut by 0 bases and J by 2 bases, with 14 bases left in between. Looked up from germline, CDR1 is LNHNV and CDR2 is YYDKDF (reference sequence). The CDR3 loop reads CATSRENRVSTGANVLTF. In DNA, the CDR3 is TGTGCCACCAGCAGAGAAAACAGGGTGTCAACTGGGGCCAACGTCCTGACTTTC.

The chain combines TRBV19 with TRBJ2-5, with D possibly matching TRBD1 (6 bases). Germline loops: CDR1 LNHDA, CDR2 SQIVND (reference sequence). The CDR3 spans 16 residues. Trimming took off 5 bases at V and 9 bases at J, with 25 bases between the two ends. The CDR3 DNA is TGTGCCAGTAGTCGGTACTCAGGACAGAGCCAATTTGCCCAGTACTTC. It codes for CASSRYSGQSQFAQYF.

The chain has TRBV5-1 and TRBJ1-4; no definite D call. Trimming removed 2 bases from V and 5 bases from J, with 16 bases in between. Germline values: CDR1 SGHRS, CDR2 YFSETQ. CDR3 size: 16 residues. The CDR3 coding sequence is TGCGCCAGCAGCTTAGGCCCGGGAGCCAAGAATGAAAAACTGTTTTTT. Amino acid sequence: CASSLGPGAKNEKLFF.

This chain links TRBV5-4 with TRBJ2-1; 7 nucleotides agree with TRBD2. Germline CDR1 and CDR2: SGHNT and YYREEE (reference sequence). This CDR3 has 16 residues. J was trimmed by 0 bases and V by 0 bases; bases with no gene match: 3. CDR3 nucleotide sequence: TGTGCCAGCAGCTTGGGACGCGGGAGCTCCTACAATGAGCAGTTCTTC. Translated, it gives CASSLGRGSSYNEQFF. Complete variable domain (other parts from reference TRBV5-4 and TRBJ2-1): ETGVTQSPTHLIKTRGQQVTLRCSSQSGHNTVSWYQQALGQGPQFIFQYYREEENGRGNFPPRFSGLQFPNYSSELNVNALELDDSALYLCASSLGRGSSYNEQFFGPGTRLTVL.

The chain is built from TRBV7-3 and TRBJ1-6; a possible D gene is TRBD1 (5 bases). The V end lost 4 bases, the J end lost 10 bases, and 11 bases lay between the germline ends. Per the germline V gene, CDR1 is SGHTA and CDR2 is FQGTGA. The CDR3 consists of 13 residues. The CDR3 protein is CASSSQGNSPLHF. The CDR3 coding sequence is TGTGCCAGCAGCTCTCAGGGTAACTCACCCCTCCACTTT.

The CDR3 bases are TGTGCCAGCACCATCCGGGACTATGGCTACACCTTC. Translated, it gives CASTIRDYGYTF. The rearrangement links TRBV12-3 or TRBV12-4 to TRBJ1-2, with D hard to call. The V end was cut by 7 bases, the J end by 3 bases, with 9 bases between. The CDR3 has 12 residues.

The chain couples TRBV11-1 to TRBJ1-1, with D tentatively TRBD1 (6 bases). V was clipped by 1 base and J by 4 bases, with 13 bases between them. Germline CDR1 SGHAT, CDR2 FQDESV (reference sequence). The CDR3 extends over 15 amino acids. DNA for the CDR3: TGTGCCAGCAGCTTAGGACAGGCCCGGGGCACTGAAGCTTTCTTT. It specifies CASSLGQARGTEAFF.

As concerns this clone: The germline gene is not matched at one end of the junction; a read error may be the cause. CDR3 DNA: TGTGCTAGCAGAAACCCCCCCCAGACAAACCCATCACTGCGAGCTTTCTTT. Translation: CASRNPPQTNPSLRAFF. The V and J genes are TRBV7-7 and TRBJ1-1, with D unresolved. CDR3 length: 17 amino acids. CDR1 is SSHAT and CDR2 is FNYEAQ in the germline V gene (reference sequence). The full variable domain, with the rest looked up from reference TRBV7-7 and TRBJ1-1, is GAGVSQSPRYKVTKRGQDVTLRCDPISSHATLYWYQQALGQGPEFLTYFNYEAQPDKSGLPSDRFSAERPEGSISTLTIQRTEQRDSAMYRCASRNPPQTNPSLRAFFGQGTRLTVV.